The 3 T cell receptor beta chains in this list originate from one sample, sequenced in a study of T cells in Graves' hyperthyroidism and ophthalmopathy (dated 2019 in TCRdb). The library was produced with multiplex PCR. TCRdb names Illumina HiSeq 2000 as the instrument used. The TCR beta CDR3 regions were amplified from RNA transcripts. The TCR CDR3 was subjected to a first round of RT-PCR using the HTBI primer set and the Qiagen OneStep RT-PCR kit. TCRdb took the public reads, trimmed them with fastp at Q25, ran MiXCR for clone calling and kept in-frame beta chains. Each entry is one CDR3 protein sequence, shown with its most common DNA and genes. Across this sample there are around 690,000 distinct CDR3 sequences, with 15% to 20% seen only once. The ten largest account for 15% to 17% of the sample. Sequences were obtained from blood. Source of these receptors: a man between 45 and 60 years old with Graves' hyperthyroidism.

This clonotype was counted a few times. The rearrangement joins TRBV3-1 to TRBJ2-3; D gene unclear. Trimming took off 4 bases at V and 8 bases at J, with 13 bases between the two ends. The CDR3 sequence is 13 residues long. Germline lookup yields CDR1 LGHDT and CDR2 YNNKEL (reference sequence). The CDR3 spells CASSPGLVGTQYF. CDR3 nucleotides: TGTGCCAGCAGCCCCGGCCTGGTTGGTACGCAGTATTTT.

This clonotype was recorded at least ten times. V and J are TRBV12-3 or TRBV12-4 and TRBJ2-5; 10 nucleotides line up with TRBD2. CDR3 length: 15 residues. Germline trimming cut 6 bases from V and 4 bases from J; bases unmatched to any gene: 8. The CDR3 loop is CASRGLAGGRETQYF. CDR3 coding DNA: TGTGCCAGCAGGGGATTAGCGGGAGGCAGAGAGACCCAGTACTTC.

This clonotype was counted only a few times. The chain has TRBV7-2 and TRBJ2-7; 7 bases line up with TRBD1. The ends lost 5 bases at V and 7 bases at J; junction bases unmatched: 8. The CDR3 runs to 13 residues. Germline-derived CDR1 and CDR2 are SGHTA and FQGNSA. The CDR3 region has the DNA TGTGCCAGCAGCCCGGACAGGCTGTTGGAGCAGTACTTC. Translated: CASSPDRLLEQYF.